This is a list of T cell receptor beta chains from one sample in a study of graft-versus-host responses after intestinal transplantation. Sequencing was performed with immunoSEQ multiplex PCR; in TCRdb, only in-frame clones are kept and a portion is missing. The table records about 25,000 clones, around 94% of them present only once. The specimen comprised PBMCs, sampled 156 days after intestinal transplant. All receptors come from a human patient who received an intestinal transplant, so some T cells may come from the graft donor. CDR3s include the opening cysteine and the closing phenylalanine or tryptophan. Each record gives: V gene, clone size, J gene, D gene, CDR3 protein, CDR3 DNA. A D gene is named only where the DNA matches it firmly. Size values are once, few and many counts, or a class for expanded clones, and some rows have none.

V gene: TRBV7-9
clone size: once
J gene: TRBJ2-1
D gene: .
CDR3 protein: CASSSPGPEQFF
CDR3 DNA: TGTGCCAGCAGCTCGCCGGGCCCGGAGCAGTTCTTC

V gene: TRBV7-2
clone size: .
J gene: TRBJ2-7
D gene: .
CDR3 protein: CASSLAGRDRYEQYF
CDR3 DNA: TGTGCCAGCAGCTTAGCGGGCCGGGATCGGTACGAGCAGTACTTC

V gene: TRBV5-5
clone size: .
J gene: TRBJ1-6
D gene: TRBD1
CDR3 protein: CASSLDELAGGNSPLHF
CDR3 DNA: TGTGCCAGCAGCTTGGACGAGTTGGCAGGGGGAAATTCACCCCTCCACTTT

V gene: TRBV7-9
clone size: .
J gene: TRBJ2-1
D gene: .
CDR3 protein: CASSLVRGARNEQFF
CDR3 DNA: TGTGCCAGCAGCTTAGTTCGGGGGGCCAGGAATGAGCAGTTCTTC

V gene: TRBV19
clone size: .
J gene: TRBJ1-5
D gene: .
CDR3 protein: CASTILPGNPNQPQHF
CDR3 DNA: TGTGCCAGTACCATCCTCCCGGGCAACCCCAATCAGCCCCAGCATTTT

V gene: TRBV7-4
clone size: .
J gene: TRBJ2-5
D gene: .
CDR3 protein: CASSPEGAGETQYF
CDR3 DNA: TGTGCCAGCAGCCCAGAGGGAGCAGGAGAGACCCAGTACTTC

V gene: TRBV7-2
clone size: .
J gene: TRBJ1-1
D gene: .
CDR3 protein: CASSLQGHGTEAFF
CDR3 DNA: TGTGCCAGCAGCTTGCAGGGGCATGGGACTGAAGCTTTCTTT

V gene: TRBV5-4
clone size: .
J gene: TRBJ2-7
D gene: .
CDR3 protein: CASSLSSSGRNYEQYF
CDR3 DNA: TGTGCCAGCAGCTTGTCCTCGTCGGGACGGAACTACGAGCAGTACTTC

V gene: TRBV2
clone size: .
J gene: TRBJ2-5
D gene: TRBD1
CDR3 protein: CASSLGTALVQETQYF
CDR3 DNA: TGTGCCAGCAGTCTAGGGACAGCGCTAGTTCAAGAGACCCAGTACTTC

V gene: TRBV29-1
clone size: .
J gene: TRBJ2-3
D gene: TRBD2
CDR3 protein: CSVAGTSGGATDTQYF
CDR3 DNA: TGCAGCGTAGCCGGGACTAGCGGGGGGGCCACAGATACGCAGTATTTT

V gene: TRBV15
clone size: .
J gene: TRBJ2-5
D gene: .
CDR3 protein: CATSRTTQETQYF
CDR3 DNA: TGTGCCACCAGCAGAACGACGCAAGAGACCCAGTACTTC

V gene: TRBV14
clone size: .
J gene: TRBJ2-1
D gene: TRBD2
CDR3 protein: CASSQDRLAGGLYNEQFF
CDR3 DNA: TGTGCCAGCAGCCAGGACAGACTAGCGGGAGGCCTTTACAATGAGCAGTTCTTC

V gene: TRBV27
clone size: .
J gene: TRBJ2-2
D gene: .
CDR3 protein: CASSPLGGTGELFF
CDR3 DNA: TGTGCCAGCAGTCCGTTAGGGGGCACCGGGGAGCTGTTTTTT

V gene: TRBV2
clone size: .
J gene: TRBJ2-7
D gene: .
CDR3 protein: CASSGQPSNYEQYF
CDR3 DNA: TGTGCCAGCAGCGGACAGCCTTCAAACTACGAGCAGTACTTC

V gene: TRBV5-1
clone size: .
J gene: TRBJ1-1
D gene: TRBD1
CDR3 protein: CASSLGWDRGNTEAFF
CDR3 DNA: TGCGCCAGCAGCTTGGGATGGGACAGGGGGAACACTGAAGCTTTCTTT